The clone carrying this T cell receptor beta chain was observed a few times. What it recognizes is unknown. This entry belongs to a study of vaccination and CD4 T cells after COVID-19. Background on the study: The post-COVID samples were taken a median approximately 100 days after diagnosis, anywhere from 35 to 161. The cells were exposed to overlapping spike peptides originating from SARS-CoV-2, HCoV-NL63, HCoV-OC43 and HCoV-229E for stimulation.

Noted treatment: approximately 9-day PBMC culture with coronavirus spike peptide pools or control peptides (ViraFEST assay). Prior to the COVID-19 pandemic (2011-2018), the unexposed donor's CD4+ T cells were collected. ViraFEST sequenced TCRs after peptide-pool expansion of antigen-specific T cells. Investigators exposed CD4+ T cells from unexposed donors to SARS-CoV-2 S/N and four cold-coronavirus spikes, as cells permitted. At the Johns Hopkins FTIC core, DNA taken from cultured CD4+ T cells was sequenced by way of the Oncomine TCR Beta short-read assay. Cultured CD4+ T cells were the source of extracted genomic DNA. TCRdb ran MiXCR on the PCR reads and lists one entry per CDR3 protein. The data contain some 11,000 distinct CDR3 sequences, 40% of them singletons. From germline, CDR1 is MNHEY and CDR2 SVGEGT. The germline V and J ends were trimmed by 6 bases and 6 bases, with 11 bases remaining between them. The CDR3 totals 12 residues.

Sequencing input: CD4+ T cells from blood, cultured in vitro. This clonotype was obtained from a human donor in good health. The chain links TRBV6-2 or TRBV6-3 to TRBJ1-2; no firm D call. DNA of the CDR3: TGTGCCAGCAGCCCGTTGGAGGATGGCTACACCTTC. The encoded protein is CASSPLEDGYTF.